This T cell receptor (beta chain) is drawn from a study of control samples from healthy donors and cancer patients. Generated by immunoSEQ multiplex PCR, the TCRdb table keeps only in-frame clones and is missing some. The table includes 96,000 or so clones, just over 90% detected once. This CDR3 comprises 10 residues. Germline V CDR1 and CDR2: DFQATT, SNEGSKA (reference sequence). V was trimmed by 4 bases and J by 8 bases, leaving 8 bases between them. This sequence originates from a man aged 18 to 29 in good health. The sample was blood. The V and J genes are TRBV20-1 and TRBJ1-2; the D is unclear. The CDR3 loop is CSATTGGYTF. The DNA of the CDR3 is TGCAGTGCTACAACGGGGGGCTACACCTTC.